This T cell receptor (beta chain) was documented in a study of cytomegalovirus exposure and HLA in healthy donors. The CDR3 is made up of 17 amino acids. V gave up 3 bases and J gave up 2 bases; unmatched junction bases: 9. From germline, CDR1 is LNHDA and CDR2 SQIVND (reference sequence). Generated by immunoSEQ multiplex PCR, the TCRdb table keeps only in-frame clones and is missing some. The table shows roughly 100,000 clones, with 88% occurring only once. The sequenced material came from PBMCs. This TCR was recovered from a woman under 30 in good health and CMV-seropositive. The chain joins TRBV19 to TRBJ2-3; 9 nucleotides agree with TRBD2. The CDR3 DNA sequence: TGTGCCAGTAGTATGGCTAGCGGGGACCCCTACACAGATACGCAGTATTTT. This gives the protein CASSMASGDPYTDTQYF.